A single sample is the source of the 4 T cell receptor beta chains below, sequenced in a study of identical twins. TCRdb re-called the 5' RACE reads through MiXCR, storing one row per CDR3 protein. Here the sample spans about 240,000 distinct CDR3 sequences, 8% to 11% being singletons. Input material: memory T cells sorted from blood. The receptors were sampled from a man over 45 in good health.

The rearrangement links TRBV7-9 to TRBJ2-1; D perhaps matches TRBD2 (5 bases). V was shortened by 4 bases and J by 8 bases, with 18 bases between the two germline ends. Germline V CDR1 and CDR2: SEHNR, FQNEAQ (reference sequence). The CDR3 is 15 amino acids. In DNA, the CDR3 is TGTGCCAGCAGCTCTAAGGCCCTCGAGGGCGATGAGCAGTTCTTC. The encoded protein is CASSSKALEGDEQFF.

The gene calls are TRBV15 and TRBJ1-5, with D unclear. The germline gives CDR1 LNHNV, CDR2 YYDKDF (reference sequence). With 0 bases removed from V and 3 bases from J, the gap between germline ends came to 9 bases. The CDR3 spans 15 residues. DNA for the CDR3: TGTGCCACCAGCAGAGATCCAGGATTCAATCAGCCCCAGCATTTT. Translating it yields CATSRDPGFNQPQHF. Variable domain in full (rest from reference TRBV15 and TRBJ1-5): DAMVIQNPRYQVTQFGKPVTLSCSQTLNHNVMYWYQQKSSQAPKLLFHYYDKDFNNEADTPDNFQSRRPNTSFCFLDIRSPGLGDTAMYLCATSRDPGFNQPQHFGDGTRLSIL.

This clonotype was counted at least ten times. J is TRBJ2-1 and V is TRBV5-6, with no clear D. Germline V gene data show CDR1 as SGHDT and CDR2 as YYEEEE. The CDR3 totals 15 residues. The V end was cut by 6 bases, the J end by 2 bases, with 15 bases between. DNA of the CDR3: TGTGCCAGCAACCCCACACACGGCACCTACAATGAGCAGTTCTTC. As protein: CASNPTHGTYNEQFF.

This clonotype was seen only a few times. The rearrangement links TRBV6-6 to TRBJ2-1, with D unclear. V was cut by 5 bases and J by 6 bases, with 8 bases left in between. The CDR3 has 12 residues. Per germline, CDR1 MNHNY and CDR2 SVGAGI (reference sequence). CDR3 region: CASSPRVNEQFF. The CDR3 DNA reads as TGTGCCAGCAGTCCTAGGGTCAATGAGCAGTTCTTC.